The rows below give T cell receptor beta chains drawn from one sample of a study of blood T cell repertoires in COVID-19. TCRdb keeps only in-frame clones here, not all; method: immunoSEQ multiplex PCR. The sample carries around 300,000 clones, more than 75% recorded once. Sequences were obtained from PBMCs or T cells enriched from blood (not recorded which). The source is a woman in her 30s who had recovered from COVID-19. Both conserved end residues are part of each CDR3. D genes are given only for firm matches. Part of the rows lack a size; the others show once, few, many or a class for expanded clones.

abundance	v_gene	j_gene	d_gene	CDR3nt	CDR3aa
.	TRBV2	TRBJ1-3	.	TGTGCCAGCGGTTTCTTCGTCACGGCGGCAGGAAACACCATATATTTT	CASGFFVTAAGNTIYF
.	TRBV7-7	TRBJ2-6	.	TGTGCCAGCAGCTTAGGTACGGGATCGGGGGCCAACGTCCTGACTTTC	CASSLGTGSGANVLTF
.	TRBV5-1	TRBJ1-4	.	TGCGCCAGCAGCTTCCAGGGGATGAGTGAAAAACTGTTTTTT	CASSFQGMSEKLFF
.	TRBV9	TRBJ1-4	TRBD1	TGTGCCAGCAGCCCCACCATTGTCACGGACAGGGCAAAACTGTTTTTT	CASSPTIVTDRAKLFF
.	TRBV5-6	TRBJ2-1	.	TGTGCCAGCAGTTATACCGGGGGGCGCTACAATGAGCAGTTCTTC	CASSYTGGRYNEQFF
.	TRBV21-1	TRBJ2-7	.	TGTGCCAGCAGCAAAGATGAGGAGGACAGAAGGGAGTACGAGCAGTACTTC	CASSKDEEDRREYEQYF
.	TRBV27	TRBJ1-2	TRBD1	TGTGCCAGCAGTTTATCCGGGACAGGGGGCTATGGCTACACCTTC	CASSLSGTGGYGYTF
few	TRBV15	TRBJ1-2	TRBD1	TGTGCCACCAGCGGGGTACCGGGACAGGGGGTTTCTTACTATGGCTACACCTTC	CATSGVPGQGVSYYGYTF
.	TRBV5-4	TRBJ2-1	.	TGTGCCAGCAGCTTGCCCCCCGGGGAGGAGGGTGAGCAGTTCTTC	CASSLPPGEEGEQFF
few	TRBV5-1	TRBJ1-2	.	TGCGCCAGCAGCCCACGGCAGGGGCCGAGGGATGGCTACACCTTC	CASSPRQGPRDGYTF
few	TRBV29-1	TRBJ1-4	.	TGCAGCGCACGGTTCTCGAATGAAAAACTGTTTTTT	CSARFSNEKLFF
.	TRBV29-1	TRBJ1-4	TRBD1	TGCAGCGCCACAGGGGATCCCGTTGAAAAACTGTTTTTT	CSATGDPVEKLFF
.	TRBV24-1	TRBJ2-1	TRBD2	TGTGCCACCAGTGACCAGCGGGAGATCAATGAGCAGTTCTTC	CATSDQREINEQFF
.	TRBV5-4	TRBJ1-6	.	TGTGCCAGCAGCTTGGGGGGGCCTAATTCACCCCTCCACTTT	CASSLGGPNSPLHF
few	TRBV5-1	TRBJ1-6	.	TGCGCCAGCTCCCTCCGTGACAGGAATAATTCACCCCTCCACTTT	CASSLRDRNNSPLHF
.	TRBV5-1	TRBJ2-3	.	TGCGCCAGCAGCTGGGTTTTGGGGACAATCACAGATACGCAGTATTTT	CASSWVLGTITDTQYF
.	TRBV4-2	TRBJ1-1	.	TGTGCCAGCAGCCGACCGACAGAGAACACTGAAGCTTTCTTT	CASSRPTENTEAFF
.	TRBV5-4	TRBJ1-1	TRBD1	TGTGCCAGCAGCTTGGTCGGCAGGGGGGCTGAAGCTTTCTTT	CASSLVGRGAEAFF
.	TRBV18	TRBJ1-1	TRBD1	TGTGCCAGCTCACCACCTGGCAGGGGGCAAACTGAAGCTTTCTTT	CASSPPGRGQTEAFF
once	TRBV24-1	TRBJ2-3	TRBD1	TGTGCCACCAGTGACTACAGGGGGCCTGAAACAGATACGCAGTATTTT	CATSDYRGPETDTQYF
.	TRBV5-1	TRBJ1-1	.	TGCGCCAGCAGCCCCGGTTGGAGGGGTGGCACTGAAGCTTTCTTT	CASSPGWRGGTEAFF
.	TRBV27	TRBJ2-2	TRBD1	TGTGCCAGCAGTTTATCCGGACAGGGGGCGAAATGGAACACCGGGGAGCTGTTTTTT	CASSLSGQGAKWNTGELFF
.	TRBV4-3	TRBJ2-1	TRBD2	TGCGCCAGCAGCCAAGATCTTGGGGGGACTAGCGTCTTC	CASSQDLGGTSVF
.	TRBV5-1	TRBJ2-5	TRBD2	TGCGCCAGCAGCGGAGGGACTAGCGTAGAGACCCAGTACTTC	CASSGGTSVETQYF
.	TRBV6-6	TRBJ1-5	.	TGTGCCAGCTCCTTACGGAATCAGCCCCAGCATTTT	CASSLRNQPQHF
.	TRBV4-1	TRBJ2-6	TRBD1	TGCGCCAGCAGCCAGGACCCCTCGAGGCAGGGGGCAAGTGGGGCCAACGTCCTGACTTTC	CASSQDPSRQGASGANVLTF
once	TRBV6-1	TRBJ1-2	.	TGTGCCAGCAGTGAGTTGACAGGCCCTAACTATGGCTACACCTTC	CASSELTGPNYGYTF
once	TRBV20-1	TRBJ1-5	TRBD1	TGCAGTGCTAGTGGGACAGGGAACCAGCCCCAGCATTTT	CSASGTGNQPQHF
.	TRBV5-8	TRBJ1-3	TRBD1	TGTGCCAGCAGCTCGGACAGGGGGTACGGAAACACCATATATTTT	CASSSDRGYGNTIYF
.	TRBV4-1	TRBJ1-2	TRBD1	TGCGCCAGCAGCGAATCTCCCGGGACAGCTATCGGCTACACCTTC	CASSESPGTAIGYTF
.	TRBV7-9	TRBJ1-6	.	TGTGCCAGCAGCCCACCCTTAGATTCACCCCTCCACTTT	CASSPPLDSPLHF
once	TRBV6-5	TRBJ1-6	TRBD1	TGTGCCAGCAGTTACGATGGGACAGGGTATTCACCCCTCCACTTT	CASSYDGTGYSPLHF
.	TRBV7-9	TRBJ1-1	TRBD1	TGTGCCAGCAGGGAAACCACAGGGGGCTCGAACACTGAAGCTTTCTTT	CASRETTGGSNTEAFF
.	TRBV28	TRBJ1-2	TRBD1	TGTGCCAGCTCGGGACAGGGGGGCTATGGCTACACCTTC	CASSGQGGYGYTF
.	TRBV5-6	TRBJ2-1	TRBD2	TGTGCCAGCAGCCCTGCGGGACTAGCTTACAATGAGCAGTTCTTC	CASSPAGLAYNEQFF
.	TRBV2	TRBJ1-5	.	TGTGCCAGCAGTGGCAGGGAGGGCAATCAGCCCCAGCATTTT	CASSGREGNQPQHF
once	TRBV4-3	TRBJ2-1	TRBD2	TGCGCCAGCAGCCAAGAACTAGCGGGGGGTTACAATGAGCAGTTCTTC	CASSQELAGGYNEQFF
.	TRBV28	TRBJ2-1	.	TGCGCCTCCCTGGCTCCCAGCTCCTACAATGAGCAGTTCTTC	CASLAPSSYNEQFF
.	TRBV2	TRBJ2-2	TRBD2	TGTGCCAGCAGCCCTACTAGCGGGGGGCCCGGGACCGGGGAGCTGTTTTTT	CASSPTSGGPGTGELFF
few	TRBV7-3	TRBJ2-2	.	TGTGCCAGCAGCCAATACACCGGGGAGCTGTTTTTT	CASSQYTGELFF
.	TRBV7-2	TRBJ2-5	.	TGTGCCAGCAGCTTAAACAGGGCGGAGACCCAGTACTTC	CASSLNRAETQYF
.	TRBV24-1	TRBJ2-3	TRBD1	TGTGCCACCAGTGCTCTGGGGGGACAGGGGCCAGATACGCAGTATTTT	CATSALGGQGPDTQYF
.	TRBV2	TRBJ1-6	.	TGTGCCAGCAGTGATCGGGGGGGCAATTCACCCCTCCACTTT	CASSDRGGNSPLHF
once	TRBV5-4	TRBJ1-1	TRBD1	TGTGCCAGCAACTCACATGACAGGGATGAAGCTTTCTTT	CASNSHDRDEAFF
.	TRBV7-2	TRBJ1-1	TRBD1	TGTGCCAGCAGTCTTTTGGGACAGGGTTTTAGGGCTTTCTTT	CASSLLGQGFRAFF
.	TRBV18	TRBJ1-5	TRBD1	TGTGCCAGCTCACCCGGGACAGGGGCTTGGCAGCCCCAGCATTTT	CASSPGTGAWQPQHF
.	TRBV2	TRBJ2-2	TRBD2	TGTGCCAGCACTGAGCGGGGGGCTAGCTGGGAGCTGTTTTTT	CASTERGASWELFF
.	TRBV28	TRBJ2-3	TRBD2	TGTGCCAGCAGTTTGTTAGCGGGGAACGCAGATACGCAGTATTTT	CASSLLAGNADTQYF
.	TRBV14	TRBJ1-2	.	TGTGCCAGCAGCCAAGTCAGTTTATATGGCTACACCTTC	CASSQVSLYGYTF
.	TRBV24-1	TRBJ1-2	TRBD1	TGTGCCACCAGTGATCCCCGGACAGGGGGCTTGGGCTACACCTTC	CATSDPRTGGLGYTF
.	TRBV12-3/TRBV12-4	TRBJ1-6	.	TGTGCCAGTTCCCCTACCCCGCCTTCACCCCTCCACTTT	CASSPTPPSPLHF
.	TRBV7-9	TRBJ2-3	TRBD2	TGTGCCAGCAGCTTAAAGGGACTAGCGGGGCTGGGAGATACGCAGTATTTT	CASSLKGLAGLGDTQYF